This T cell receptor (beta chain) was retrieved from a study of beta chain features in type 1 diabetes. Study-wide results and caveats: Type 1 diabetes patients had fewer VDJ junction insertions and more deletions.

Expressed TCRB transcripts were sequenced after all isolated RNA was converted to cDNA. Here immunoSEQ multiplex PCR was the method, and the copy in TCRdb shows in-frame clones only, minus some. The table has just over 600,000 clones, roughly a sixth seen once. Around 100 mL of blood, on average, came from one heparinised draw per donor. As concerns this clone: What it recognizes is unknown.

The V gene's germline CDR1 is SGHRS and CDR2 YFSETQ. The CDR3 covers 13 residues. Trimming removed 0 bases from V and 0 bases from J, with 3 bases in between. The clonotype comes from a man aged 18 to 30 in good health. The chain joins TRBV5-1 to TRBJ1-1; D is ambiguous. The sequenced sample consisted of naive CD4+ T cells from blood. In DNA form, the CDR3 reads TGCGCCAGCAGCTTGGAAGTGAACACTGAAGCTTTCTTT. It codes for CASSLEVNTEAFF.